This T cell receptor (beta chain) was sequenced during a study of T cell repertoires in cytomegalovirus infection (dated by TCRdb to between 2018 and 2021). For the wider study: Peptide stimulations targeted recently identified HLA-C-restricted CMV epitopes, whose presentation resists viral immunomodulation, together with well-studied HLA-B-restricted epitopes. Donor HLA type was relevant to the analysis, as public TCR beta signatures indicated carriage of CMV infection together with the matching HLA type.

The treatment or condition label for this specimen denotes: in vitro stimulation with specific CMV peptide epitopes to enrich CMV-specific T cells. The study at large found these results: The ex vivo response was dominated by HLA-C-restricted CMV-specific TCR beta clonotypes, which also provided the single most frequent clonotype in two of eight donors. Cumulative frequency of public TCR beta family members discriminated carriers of CMV infection plus the relevant HLA type in this cohort and an independent roughly 330-donor cohort.

This clonotype was seen once. Its antigen is unknown. Within one base of it there is no much larger clone, and no base qualities were kept. A single read counts as weak evidence. The listed sequencing device is Illumina HiSeq 1500. The public reads were run again by TCRdb, first through fastp at Q25 and then through MiXCR, and only productive beta chains were kept. Rows merge per CDR3 protein into single entries with the most common DNA and genes. Recorded for this sample are about half a million distinct CDR3 sequences; around a third of them occurred a single time. Under 20% of the sample belongs to the ten largest clones. This sample comprised cultured PBMCs, obtained from culture after CMV antigen stimulation. The receptor was derived from a human donor in good health (CMV status not recorded). Some clones in this sample may be carry-over from other donors' samples.

CDR3 sequence: CASSFHVPNQPQHF. The DNA reads as follows: TGTGCCAGCAGTTTTCATGTACCGAATCAGCCCCAGCATTTT. Recombination linked TRBV12-3 or TRBV12-4 to TRBJ1-5, with the D gene uncertain. Trimming removed 3 bases from V and 4 bases from J, leaving 10 bases between the germline ends. The CDR3 numbers 14 residues from cysteine through phenylalanine. Here the CDR3 DNA is all that survives: 42 bases in frame from base 1.